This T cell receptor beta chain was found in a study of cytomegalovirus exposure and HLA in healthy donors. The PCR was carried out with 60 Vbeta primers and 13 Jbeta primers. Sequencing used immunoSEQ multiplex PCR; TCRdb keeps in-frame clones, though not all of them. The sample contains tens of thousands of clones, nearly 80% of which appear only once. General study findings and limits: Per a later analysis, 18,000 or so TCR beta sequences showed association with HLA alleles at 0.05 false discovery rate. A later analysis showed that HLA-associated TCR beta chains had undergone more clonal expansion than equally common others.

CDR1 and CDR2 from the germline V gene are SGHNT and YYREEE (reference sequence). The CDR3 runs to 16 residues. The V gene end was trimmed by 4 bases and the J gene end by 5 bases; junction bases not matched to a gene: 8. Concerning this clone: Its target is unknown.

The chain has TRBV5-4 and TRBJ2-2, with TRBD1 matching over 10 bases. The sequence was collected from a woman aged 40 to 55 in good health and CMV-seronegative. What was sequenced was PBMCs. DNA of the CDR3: TGTGCCAGCAGCCCGGGACAGGGGAGGAGAACCGGGGAGCTGTTTTTT. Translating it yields CASSPGQGRRTGELFF. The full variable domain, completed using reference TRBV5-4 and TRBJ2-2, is ETGVTQSPTHLIKTRGQQVTLRCSSQSGHNTVSWYQQALGQGPQFIFQYYREEENGRGNFPPRFSGLQFPNYSSELNVNALELDDSALYLCASSPGQGRRTGELFFGEGSRLTVL.